The present TCR beta chain was sequenced within a study of blood T cells in healthy people across ages. The overall study: Template switching captured about one barcoded beta molecule per two T cells.

Study observations and caveats: Versus aged donors, long-lived donors had higher diversity and more naive CD4+ cells.

Details on this clonotype: Antigen specificity is unknown. A junction end diverges from the germline sequence, so it may reflect a read error.

There are 16 residues in the CDR3. Alongside a J-beta primer mix, a sample-barcoded 5' primer served in a second PCR lasting roughly 7 to 11 cycles. Samples each returned at least 3 million CDR3-containing paired-end reads. MiXCR, applied by TCRdb to the 5' RACE reads, yields one record per CDR3 protein. The table lists roughly 800,000 distinct CDR3 sequences, approximately 55% of them singletons, with around 41% in the top ten. Sequenced input: blood. The receptor's source is a man older than 75 in good health. The chain joins TRBV12-3 or TRBV12-4 to TRBJ1-5; 9 bases fit TRBD1. The CDR3 nucleotides read TGTGCCAGCAGCCCGGGGACAGGGTTTCGCAATCACCCCCAGCATTTT. Residues: CASSPGTGFRNHPQHF.